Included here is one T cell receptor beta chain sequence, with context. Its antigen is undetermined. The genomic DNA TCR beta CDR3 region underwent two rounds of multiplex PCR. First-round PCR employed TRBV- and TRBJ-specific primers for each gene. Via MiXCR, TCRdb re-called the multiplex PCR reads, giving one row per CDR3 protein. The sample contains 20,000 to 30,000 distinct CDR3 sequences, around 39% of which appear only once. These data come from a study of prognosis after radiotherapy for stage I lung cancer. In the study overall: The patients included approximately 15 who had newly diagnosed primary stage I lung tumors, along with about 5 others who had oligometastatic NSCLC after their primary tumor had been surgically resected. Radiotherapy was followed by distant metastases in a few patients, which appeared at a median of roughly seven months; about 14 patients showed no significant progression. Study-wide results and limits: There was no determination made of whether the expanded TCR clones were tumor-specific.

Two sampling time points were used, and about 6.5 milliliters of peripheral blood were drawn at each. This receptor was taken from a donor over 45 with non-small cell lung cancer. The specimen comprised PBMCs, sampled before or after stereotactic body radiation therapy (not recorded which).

Here the CDR3 reads CASSIGGRAGVNTEAFF. Here the CDR3 DNA reads TGTGCCAGTAGTATAGGAGGCCGGGCAGGGGTGAACACTGAAGCTTTCTTT. The genes are TRBV19 and TRBJ1-1; D perhaps matches TRBD1 (6 bases). The CDR3 covers 17 residues. Germline V gene data show CDR1 as LNHDA and CDR2 as SQIVND (reference sequence). Trimming shortened V by 1 base and J by 0 bases, and 15 bases separated the two germline ends.